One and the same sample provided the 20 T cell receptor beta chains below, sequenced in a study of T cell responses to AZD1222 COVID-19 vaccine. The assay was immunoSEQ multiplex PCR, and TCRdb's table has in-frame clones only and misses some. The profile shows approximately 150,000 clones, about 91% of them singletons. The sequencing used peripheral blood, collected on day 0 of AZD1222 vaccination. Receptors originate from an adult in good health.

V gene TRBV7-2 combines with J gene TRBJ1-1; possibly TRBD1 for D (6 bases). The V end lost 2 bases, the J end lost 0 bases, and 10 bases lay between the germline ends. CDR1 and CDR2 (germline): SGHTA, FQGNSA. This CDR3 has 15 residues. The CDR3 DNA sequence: TGTGCCAGCAGCTTAAGGGGGGGCTTGAACACTGAAGCTTTCTTT. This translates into CASSLRGGLNTEAFF.

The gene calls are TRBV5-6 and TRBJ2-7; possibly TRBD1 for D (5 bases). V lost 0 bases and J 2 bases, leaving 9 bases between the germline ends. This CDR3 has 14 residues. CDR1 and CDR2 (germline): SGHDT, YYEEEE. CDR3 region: CASSLGDSPYEQYF. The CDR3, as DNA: TGTGCCAGCAGCTTGGGAGACAGTCCCTACGAGCAGTACTTC.

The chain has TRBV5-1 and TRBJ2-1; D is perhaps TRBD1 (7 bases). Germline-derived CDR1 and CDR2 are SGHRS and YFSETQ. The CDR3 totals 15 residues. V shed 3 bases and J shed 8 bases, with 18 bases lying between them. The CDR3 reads CASSWVRQGGDEQFF. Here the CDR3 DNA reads TGCGCCAGCAGCTGGGTCCGCCAGGGGGGCGATGAGCAGTTCTTC.

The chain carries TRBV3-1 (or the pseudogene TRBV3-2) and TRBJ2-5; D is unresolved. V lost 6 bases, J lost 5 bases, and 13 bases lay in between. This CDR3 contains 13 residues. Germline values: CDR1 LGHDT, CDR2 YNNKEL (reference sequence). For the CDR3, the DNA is TGTGCCAGCAGTCGTCGGGCCCCGGAGACCCAGTACTTC. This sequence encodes CASSRRAPETQYF.

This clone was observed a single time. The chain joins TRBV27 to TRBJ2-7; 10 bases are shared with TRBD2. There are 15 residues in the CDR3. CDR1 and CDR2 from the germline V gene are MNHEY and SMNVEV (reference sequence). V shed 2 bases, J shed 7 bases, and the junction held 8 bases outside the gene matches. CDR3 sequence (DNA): TGTGCCAGCAGTTTACGGCTAGCGGGAGTCGGAGAGCAGTACTTC. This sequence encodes CASSLRLAGVGEQYF.

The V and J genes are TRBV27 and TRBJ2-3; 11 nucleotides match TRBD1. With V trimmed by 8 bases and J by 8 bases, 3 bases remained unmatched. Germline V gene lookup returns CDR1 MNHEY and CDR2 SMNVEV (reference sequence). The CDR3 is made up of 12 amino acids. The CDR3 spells CASGTGGGTQYF. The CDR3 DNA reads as TGTGCCAGCGGGACAGGGGGGGGTACGCAGTATTTT.

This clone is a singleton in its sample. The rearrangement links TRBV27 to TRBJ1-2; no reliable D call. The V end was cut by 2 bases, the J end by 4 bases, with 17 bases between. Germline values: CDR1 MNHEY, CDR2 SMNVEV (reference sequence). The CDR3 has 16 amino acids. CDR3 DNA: TGTGCCAGCAGTTTAAGCCAGTCCTTTACACGCTATGGCTACACCTTC. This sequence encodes CASSLSQSFTRYGYTF.

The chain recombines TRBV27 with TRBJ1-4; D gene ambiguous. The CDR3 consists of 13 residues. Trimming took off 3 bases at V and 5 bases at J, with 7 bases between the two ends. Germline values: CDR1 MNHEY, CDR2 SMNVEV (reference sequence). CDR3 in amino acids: CASSFNGNEKLFF. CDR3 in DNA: TGTGCCAGCAGTTTTAACGGAAATGAAAAACTGTTTTTT.

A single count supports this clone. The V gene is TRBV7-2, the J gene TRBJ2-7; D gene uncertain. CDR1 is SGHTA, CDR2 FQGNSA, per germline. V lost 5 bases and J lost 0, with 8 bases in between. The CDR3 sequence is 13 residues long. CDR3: CASSAGASYEQYF. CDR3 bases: TGTGCCAGCAGCGCCGGAGCCTCCTACGAGCAGTACTTC.

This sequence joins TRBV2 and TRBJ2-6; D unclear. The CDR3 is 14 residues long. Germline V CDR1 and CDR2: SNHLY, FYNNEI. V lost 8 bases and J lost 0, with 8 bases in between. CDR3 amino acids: CASDGSSGANVLTF. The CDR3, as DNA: TGTGCCAGCGACGGTAGCTCTGGGGCCAACGTCCTGACTTTC.

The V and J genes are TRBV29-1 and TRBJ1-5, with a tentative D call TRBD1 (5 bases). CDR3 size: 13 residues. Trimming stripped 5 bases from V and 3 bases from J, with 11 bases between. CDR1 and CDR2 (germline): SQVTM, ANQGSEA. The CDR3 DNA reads TGCAGCGTTTTCCTTGGGGCCAATCAGCCCCAGCATTTT. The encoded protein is CSVFLGANQPQHF.

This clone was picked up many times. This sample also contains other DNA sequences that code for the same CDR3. CDR3 DNA sequence: TGTGCCAGCAGTGACTCAGACACCGGGGAGCTGTTTTTT. Its protein is CASSDSDTGELFF. The J gene is TRBJ2-2, the V gene TRBV6-4; D unresolved. V lost 0 bases and J 3 bases, leaving 2 bases between the germline ends. The CDR3 totals 13 residues. CDR1 is MRHNA, CDR2 SNTAGT, per germline.

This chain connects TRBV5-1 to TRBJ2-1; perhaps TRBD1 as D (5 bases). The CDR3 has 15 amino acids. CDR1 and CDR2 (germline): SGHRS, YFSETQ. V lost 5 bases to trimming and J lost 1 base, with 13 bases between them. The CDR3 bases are TGCGCCAGCAGATTAGGGGCAGGTTCCTACAATGAGCAGTTCTTC. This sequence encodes CASRLGAGSYNEQFF.

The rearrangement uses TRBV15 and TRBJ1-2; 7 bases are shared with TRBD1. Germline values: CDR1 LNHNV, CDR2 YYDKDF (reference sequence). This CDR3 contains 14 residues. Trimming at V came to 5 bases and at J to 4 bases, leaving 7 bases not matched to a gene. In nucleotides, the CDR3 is TGTGCCACCAGCGTCGGACAGGTACCCTATGGCTACACCTTC. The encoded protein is CATSVGQVPYGYTF. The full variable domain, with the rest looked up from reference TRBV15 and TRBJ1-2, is DAMVIQNPRYQVTQFGKPVTLSCSQTLNHNVMYWYQQKSSQAPKLLFHYYDKDFNNEADTPDNFQSRRPNTSFCFLDIRSPGLGDTAMYLCATSVGQVPYGYTFGSGTRLTVV.

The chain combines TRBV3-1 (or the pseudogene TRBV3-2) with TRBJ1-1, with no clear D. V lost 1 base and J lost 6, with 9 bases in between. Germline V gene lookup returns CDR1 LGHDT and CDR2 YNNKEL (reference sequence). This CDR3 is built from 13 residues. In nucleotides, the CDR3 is TGTGCCAGCAGCCAAGTCGAGGTCGCTGAAGCTTTCTTT. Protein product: CASSQVEVAEAFF.

In DNA form, the CDR3 reads TGTGCCAGCAGCGTACGCACCGGGACCACAGATACGCAGTATTTT. It codes for CASSVRTGTTDTQYF. This chain joins TRBV9 and TRBJ2-3, with D perhaps TRBD1 or TRBD2 (5 bases each). Germline lookup yields CDR1 SGDLS and CDR2 YYNGEE. The CDR3 length is 15 residues. Trimming left V 1 base short and J 2 bases short, with 11 bases between.

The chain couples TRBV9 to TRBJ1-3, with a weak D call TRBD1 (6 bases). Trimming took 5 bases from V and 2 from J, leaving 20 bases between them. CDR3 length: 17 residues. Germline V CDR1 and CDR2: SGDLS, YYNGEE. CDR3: CASSNFGGARTGNTIYF. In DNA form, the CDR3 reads TGTGCCAGCAGTAACTTCGGGGGGGCGAGAACTGGAAACACCATATATTTT.

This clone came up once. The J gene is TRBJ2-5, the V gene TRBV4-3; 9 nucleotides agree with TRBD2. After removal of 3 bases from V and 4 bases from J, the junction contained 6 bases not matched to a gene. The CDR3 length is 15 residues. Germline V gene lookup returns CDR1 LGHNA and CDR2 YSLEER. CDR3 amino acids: CASSQGGRARETQYF. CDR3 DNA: TGCGCCAGCAGCCAGGGCGGGAGGGCCAGAGAGACCCAGTACTTC.

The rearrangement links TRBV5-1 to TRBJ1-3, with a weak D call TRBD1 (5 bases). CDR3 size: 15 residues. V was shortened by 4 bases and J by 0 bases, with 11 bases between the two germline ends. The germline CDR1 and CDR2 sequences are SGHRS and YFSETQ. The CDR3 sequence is CASSADGTSGNTIYF. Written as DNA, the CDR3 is TGCGCCAGCAGCGCGGACGGGACCTCTGGAAACACCATATATTTT.

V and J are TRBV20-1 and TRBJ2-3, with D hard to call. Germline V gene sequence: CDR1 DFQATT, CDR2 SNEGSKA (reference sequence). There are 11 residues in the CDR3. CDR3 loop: CTIGPTDTQYF. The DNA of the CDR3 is TGCACAATAGGGCCCACAGATACGCAGTATTTT.